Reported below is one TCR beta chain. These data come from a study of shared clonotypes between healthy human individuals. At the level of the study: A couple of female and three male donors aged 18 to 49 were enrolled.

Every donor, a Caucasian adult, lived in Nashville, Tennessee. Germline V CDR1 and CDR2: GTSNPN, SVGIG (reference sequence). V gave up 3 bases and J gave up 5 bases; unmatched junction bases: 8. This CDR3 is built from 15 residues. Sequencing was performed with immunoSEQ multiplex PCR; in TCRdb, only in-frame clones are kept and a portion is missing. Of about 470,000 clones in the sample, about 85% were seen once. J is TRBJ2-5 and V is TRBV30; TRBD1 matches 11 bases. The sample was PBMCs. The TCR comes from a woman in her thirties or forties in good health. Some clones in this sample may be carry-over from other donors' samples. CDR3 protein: CAWSRGQGAPETQYF. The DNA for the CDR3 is TGTGCCTGGAGCCGCGGACAGGGGGCCCCGGAGACCCAGTACTTC. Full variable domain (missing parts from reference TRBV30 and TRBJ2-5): SQTIHQWPATLVQPVGSPLSLECTVEGTSNPNLYWYRQAAGRGLQLLFYSVGIGQISSEVPQNLSASRPQDRQFILSSKKLLLSDSGFYLCAWSRGQGAPETQYFGPGTRLLVL.